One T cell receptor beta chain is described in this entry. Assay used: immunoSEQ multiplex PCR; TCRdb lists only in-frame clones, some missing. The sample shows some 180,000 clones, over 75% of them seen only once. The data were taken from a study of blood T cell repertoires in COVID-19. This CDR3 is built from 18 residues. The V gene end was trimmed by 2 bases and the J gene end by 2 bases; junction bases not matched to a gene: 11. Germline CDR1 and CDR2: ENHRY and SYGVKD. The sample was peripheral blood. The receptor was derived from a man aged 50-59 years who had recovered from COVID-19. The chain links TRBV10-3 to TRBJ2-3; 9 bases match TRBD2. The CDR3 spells CAISESSYRLADTDTQYF. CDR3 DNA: TGTGCCATCAGTGAGAGTTCTTATAGACTAGCGGACACAGATACGCAGTATTTT.